The next 22 T cell receptor beta chains were all read from a single sample in a study of T-cell memory formation after mild COVID-19. TCRdb re-called the 5' RACE reads through MiXCR, storing one row per CDR3 protein. The sample holds some 40,000 distinct CDR3 sequences, 6% to 9.5% seen once. The sequencing input was PBMCs or a T cell subset sorted from them (not recorded which). The receptors were sampled from a man between 18 and 29 years old who had mild COVID-19 (a few samples of this study predate the infection). Cell type and time point are not known.

This clonotype was observed a handful of times. The chain recombines TRBV7-8 with TRBJ2-7, with 9 bases matching TRBD1. Germline V lookup: CDR1 SGHVS, CDR2 FQNEAQ. The CDR3 has 18 amino acids. V gave up 4 bases and J gave up 0 bases; unmatched junction bases: 13. In DNA form, the CDR3 reads TGTGCCAGCAGCTCAGCCCGGGACAGGGTAAGGAGCTCCTACGAGCAGTACTTC. This codes for CASSSARDRVRSSYEQYF.

This clonotype was picked up many times. The chain employs TRBV20-1 and TRBJ2-5; D is possibly TRBD1 (6 bases). V lost 1 base, J lost 5 bases, and 11 bases lay in between. The length of the CDR3 is 13 residues. Looked up from germline, CDR1 is DFQATT and CDR2 is SNEGSKA (reference sequence). For the CDR3, the DNA is TGCAGTGCTAGAGTGACAGGCGTCGAGACCCAGTACTTC. Translation: CSARVTGVETQYF.

The chain couples TRBV6-5 to TRBJ1-1; TRBD1 is a possible D gene (5 bases). From germline, CDR1 is MNHEY and CDR2 SVGAGI. There are 14 residues in the CDR3. With 0 bases removed from V and 9 bases from J, the gap between germline ends came to 14 bases. CDR3 sequence: CASSYSRWAGKAFF. CDR3 DNA: TGTGCCAGCAGTTACTCGAGATGGGCAGGGAAAGCTTTCTTT.

The table lists this clonotype with many counts. V usage is TRBV6-6 and J usage is TRBJ2-6, with 12 bases fitting TRBD1. V was clipped by 7 bases and J by 4 bases; unmatched bases: 8. Per the germline V gene, CDR1 is MNHNY and CDR2 is SVGAGI (reference sequence). This CDR3 is built from 17 residues. In DNA, the CDR3 is TGTGCCAGCATGCGGGACAGGGGGCAGTCCGGGGCCAACGTCCTGACTTTC. Residues: CASMRDRGQSGANVLTF.

This clonotype occurred a few times. V gene TRBV7-2 combines with J gene TRBJ2-7; 8 bases map to TRBD2. From germline, CDR1 is SGHTA and CDR2 FQGNSA. V lost 6 bases, J lost 2 bases, and 3 bases stayed unmatched. The CDR3 is 13 amino acids. The CDR3 sequence: CASSIGGAYEQYF. DNA for the CDR3: TGTGCCAGCAGTATCGGGGGGGCCTACGAGCAGTACTTC.

Ten or more counts support this clonotype. The chain links TRBV5-6 to TRBJ2-3, with TRBD1 as a possible D gene (6 bases). Germline V CDR1 and CDR2: SGHDT, YYEEEE. The CDR3 is made up of 13 amino acids. The V and J ends lost 4 bases and 5 bases respectively, with 11 bases between them. In DNA, the CDR3 is TGTGCCAGCAGCGACACAGGGAGAGATACGCAGTATTTT. This encodes CASSDTGRDTQYF.

This clonotype has a handful of counts. The chain links TRBV18 to TRBJ1-2; the D is unclear. This CDR3 spans 13 amino acids. CDR1 and CDR2 (germline): KGHSH, LQKENI. V lost 3 bases to trimming and J lost 8 bases, with 13 bases between them. In nucleotides, the CDR3 is TGTGCCAGCTCACCGGCCCAATGGAGCGGCTACACCTTC. Its translation is CASSPAQWSGYTF.

This clonotype was recorded at least ten times. The V gene is TRBV7-9, the J gene TRBJ2-7; D might be TRBD1 (5 bases). The CDR3 is 15 residues long. The V end was cut by 1 base, the J end by 5 bases, with 15 bases between. Germline assignment: CDR1 SEHNR and CDR2 FQNEAQ (reference sequence). The CDR3 spells CASSLGPRQGHEQYF. The CDR3 coding sequence is TGTGCCAGCAGCTTAGGACCCCGCCAGGGCCACGAGCAGTACTTC.

This clonotype was seen a few times. The rearrangement joins TRBV7-2 to TRBJ2-5, with D perhaps matching TRBD2 (6 bases). V was trimmed by 1 base and J by 7 bases, leaving 10 bases between them. The CDR3 is 13 amino acids. CDR1 and CDR2 (germline): SGHTA, FQGNSA. CDR3 nucleotides: TGTGCCAGCAGCTTAGTGGGAGCGGGGACCCAGTACTTC. It encodes CASSLVGAGTQYF.

This clonotype has at least ten counts. The chain recombines TRBV7-3 with TRBJ2-2, with D maybe TRBD1 (6 bases). Per germline, CDR1 SGHTA and CDR2 FQGTGA. Trimming cost V 6 bases and J 2 bases, with 10 bases left between them. The CDR3 consists of 14 residues. As DNA, the CDR3 is TGTGCCAGCAGTGGGGACACCAACACCGGGGAGCTGTTTTTT. Encoded protein: CASSGDTNTGELFF.

This clonotype was seen only a few times. The chain uses TRBV12-3 or TRBV12-4 and TRBJ2-7; TRBD1 matches 7 bases. This CDR3 is 13 amino acids long. Trimming at V came to 5 bases and at J to 1 base, leaving 2 bases not matched to a gene. This chain's CDR3 is CASSRDRSYEQYV. CDR3 DNA: TGTGCCAGCAGTAGGGACAGATCCTACGAGCAGTACGTC.

At least ten counts were recorded for this clonotype. The chain links TRBV5-1 to TRBJ2-3; D possibly corresponds to TRBD1 (6 bases). Germline loops: CDR1 SGHRS, CDR2 YFSETQ. This CDR3 has 15 amino acids. V lost 0 bases and J lost 2, with 10 bases in between. CDR3 DNA sequence: TGCGCCAGCAGCTTGGGACAGGCCCACACAGATACGCAGTATTTT. It codes for CASSLGQAHTDTQYF.

This clonotype was observed at least ten times. The chain has TRBV7-6 and TRBJ2-5; weak D call: TRBD1 (5 bases). Trimming removed 1 base at V and 0 bases at J, with 6 bases between. CDR3 length: 14 amino acids. CDR1 and CDR2 (germline): SGHVS, FNYEAQ. The CDR3 sequence is CASSLGTNQETQYF. DNA of the CDR3: TGTGCCAGCAGCTTAGGGACAAACCAAGAGACCCAGTACTTC.

The chain joins TRBV7-2 to TRBJ2-5, with D maybe TRBD1 (5 bases). The V end lost 4 bases, the J end lost 1 base, and 16 bases lay between the germline ends. CDR1 and CDR2 from the germline V gene are SGHTA and FQGNSA. The CDR3 consists of 16 residues. The CDR3 nucleotides read TGTGCCAGCAGCTCCTCCCCAAGGGGCTTCCAAGAGACCCAGTACTTC. Its translation: CASSSSPRGFQETQYF. Full variable domain (rest looked up from reference TRBV7-2 and TRBJ2-5): GAGVSQSPSNKVTEKGKDVELRCDPISGHTALYWYRQSLGQGLEFLIYFQGNSAPDKSGLPSDRFSAERTGGSVSTLTIQRTQQEDSAVYLCASSSSPRGFQETQYFGPGTRLLVL.

In this sample, this clonotype turned up a few times. This chain connects TRBV11-2 to TRBJ1-2; TRBD1 matches 9 bases. The trim removed 0 bases at V and 3 bases at J, leaving 14 bases unmatched. The CDR3 runs 19 residues. CDR1 and CDR2 (germline): SGHAT, FQNNGV. The CDR3 DNA sequence: TGTGCCAGCAGCTTAGAACCCCCCCGGGACAGGGAGGTAGACTATGGCTACACCTTC. Amino acid sequence: CASSLEPPRDREVDYGYTF.

This clonotype was seen only a few times. Here the CDR3 DNA reads TGTGCCAGTGGGACAGCGACCTACGAGCAGTACTTC. Its translation: CASGTATYEQYF. V gene TRBV6-6 combines with J gene TRBJ2-7; 7 nucleotides match TRBD1. CDR1 is MNHNY, CDR2 SVGAGI, per germline (reference sequence). Germline trimming cut 9 bases from V and 2 bases from J; bases unmatched to any gene: 4. This CDR3 has 12 amino acids.

This clonotype has a count of ten or more. The chain uses TRBV29-1 and TRBJ2-1; no clear D. This CDR3 is 13 amino acids long. The V gene's germline CDR1 is SQVTM and CDR2 ANQGSEA. V was shortened by 1 base and J by 8 bases, with 12 bases between the two germline ends. The CDR3 spells CSVEADLAYEQFF. The CDR3 DNA sequence: TGCAGCGTTGAAGCAGACTTAGCATATGAGCAGTTCTTC.

This clonotype was observed a few times. The gene calls are TRBV5-1 and TRBJ2-6; D ambiguous. Germline CDR1 reads SGHRS; CDR2 reads YFSETQ. The CDR3 runs to 17 residues. V lost 5 bases, J lost 0 bases, and 15 bases lay in between. CDR3 nucleotide sequence: TGCGCCAGCAGACTTGGTTACGAAGTCTCTGGGGCCAACGTCCTGACTTTC. Its protein product is CASRLGYEVSGANVLTF. Filled out from reference TRBV5-1 and TRBJ2-6, the complete variable domain reads KAGVTQTPRYLIKTRGQQVTLSCSPISGHRSVSWYQQTPGQGLQFLFEYFSETQRNKGNFPGRFSGRQFSNSRSEMNVSTLELGDSALYLCASRLGYEVSGANVLTFGAGSRLTVL.

This clonotype has more than one count but fewer than ten. The chain uses TRBV7-2 and TRBJ1-6, with no clear D. V shed 2 bases and J shed 9 bases, with 5 bases lying between them. The CDR3 sequence is 12 residues long. Germline V CDR1 and CDR2: SGHTA, FQGNSA. CDR3 nucleotide sequence: TGTGCCAGCAGCTTAAAGGGTTCACCCCTCCACTTT. It encodes CASSLKGSPLHF.

There are a few counts of this clonotype. CDR3 DNA sequence: TGTGCCAGCAGTGTAGGCACAGGGGAATTAAACTATGGCTACACCTTC. This encodes CASSVGTGELNYGYTF. The V call is TRBV6-1, the J call TRBJ1-2; 7 bases fit TRBD1. The CDR3 covers 16 residues. V was clipped by 4 bases and J by 2 bases; unmatched bases: 10. The germline CDR1 and CDR2 sequences are MNHNS and SASEGT.

In this sample, this clonotype turned up many times. The rearrangement joins TRBV12-3 or TRBV12-4 to TRBJ2-1, with 12 bases lining up with TRBD1. V trimming: 8 bases; J trimming: 8 bases; junction bases outside the gene matches: 7. The CDR3 totals 14 residues. The CDR3 is CASARDRGRDEQFF. CDR3 coding DNA: TGTGCCAGCGCTCGGGACAGGGGGCGGGATGAGCAGTTCTTC.

V is TRBV7-2 and J is TRBJ1-1; 9 nucleotides match TRBD1. Trimming took 3 bases from V and 0 from J; bases not matched to a gene: 5. The CDR3 covers 16 residues. Looked up from germline, CDR1 is SGHTA and CDR2 is FQGNSA. The CDR3 sequence: CASSLGGQGMNTEAFF. As DNA, the CDR3 is TGTGCCAGCAGCTTGGGGGGACAGGGTATGAACACTGAAGCTTTCTTT.